The next 24 T cell receptor beta chains were all read from a single sample in a study of CD8 T cells in ankylosing spondylitis. Using its own MiXCR run on the 5' RACE reads, TCRdb lists one record per CDR3 protein. Of about 250,000 distinct CDR3 sequences listed, 15% to 20% are singletons. Sequenced material: blood, either unsorted or a sorted T cell fraction (not recorded which). The receptors originated from a male donor with ankylosing spondylitis or in good health (not recorded which).

The chain couples TRBV20-1 to TRBJ2-1; 12 bases are a match to TRBD2. The CDR3 is made up of 19 amino acids. Unmatched junction bases numbered 10, after V lost 1 base and J lost 0 bases. The V gene's germline CDR1 is DFQATT and CDR2 SNEGSKA (reference sequence). CDR3 protein: CSARARLAGVKNSYNEQFF. CDR3 bases: TGCAGTGCTAGAGCAAGACTAGCGGGAGTGAAGAACTCCTACAATGAGCAGTTCTTC.

This clonotype was counted only a few times. The chain joins TRBV10-3 to TRBJ2-7; 8 bases match TRBD1. V dropped 2 bases and J dropped 7; count of bases not matched to a gene: 4. The CDR3 length is 13 residues. Germline V gene sequence: CDR1 ENHRY, CDR2 SYGVKD. In nucleotides, the CDR3 is TGTGCCATCAGTGAGCAGGGGGCGCGAGAGCAGTACTTC. Translated: CAISEQGAREQYF.

The chain has TRBV27 and TRBJ2-1; 8 bases align to TRBD1. This CDR3 is built from 15 residues. The germline CDR1 and CDR2 sequences are MNHEY and SMNVEV (reference sequence). The V gene end was trimmed by 5 bases and the J gene end by 2 bases; junction bases not matched to a gene: 5. As DNA, the CDR3 is TGTGCCAGCAGTCCCCGGACAGGGACCTACAATGAGCAGTTCTTC. This codes for CASSPRTGTYNEQFF.

This chain links TRBV25-1 with TRBJ2-1; D is perhaps TRBD1 (6 bases). The CDR3 sequence is 13 residues long. Germline CDR1 and CDR2: MGHDK and SYGVNS. V lost 3 bases, J lost 5 bases, and 8 bases lay in between. The CDR3 protein is CASSETGNNEQFF. In DNA form, the CDR3 reads TGTGCCAGCAGTGAGACAGGAAACAATGAGCAGTTCTTC.

The rearrangement links TRBV4-1 to TRBJ2-2; D is possibly TRBD1 (5 bases). V lost 3 bases, J lost 1 base, and 15 bases lay in between. The length of the CDR3 is 17 residues. CDR1 is MGHRA and CDR2 is YSYEKL in the germline V gene. The CDR3 is CASSHQTASQNTGELFF. The CDR3 DNA follows: TGCGCCAGCAGCCACCAGACAGCCTCCCAGAACACCGGGGAGCTGTTTTTT.

Turning to this clonotype: One end of the junction does not line up with germline, which may come from a read error. This sequence joins TRBV3-1 and TRBJ2-3, with 10 bases matching TRBD2. The CDR3 totals 17 residues. Germline values: CDR1 LGHDT, CDR2 YNNKEL (reference sequence). The CDR3 nucleotides are TGTGCCGGCAGCCAAGACCCTAGCGGGAGCCGGGCAGATACGCAGTATTTT. This codes for CAGSQDPSGSRADTQYF.

The gene calls are TRBV27 and TRBJ2-4; 11 bases match TRBD2. The CDR3 runs 17 residues. Germline assignment: CDR1 MNHEY and CDR2 SMNVEV (reference sequence). J lost 8 bases, V lost 5 bases, and 14 bases had no gene match. This CDR3 is CASSTWYLAGGPHIQYF. CDR3 DNA: TGTGCCAGCAGTACCTGGTACTTAGCGGGAGGGCCGCACATTCAGTACTTC.

This chain joins TRBV12-3 or TRBV12-4 and TRBJ1-4, with TRBD1 identical over 8 bases. Trimming at V came to 5 bases and at J to 8 bases, leaving 4 bases not matched to a gene. This CDR3 is built from 13 residues. CDR3 bases: TGTGCCAGCAGTCTCAGGGGGCGAGAAAAACTGTTTTTT. This translates into CASSLRGREKLFF.

This clonotype has a handful of counts. This sequence joins TRBV29-1 and TRBJ2-7; D might be TRBD1 (7 bases). The CDR3 sequence is 14 residues long. V lost 4 bases to trimming and J lost 5 bases, with 18 bases between them. Germline lookup yields CDR1 SQVTM and CDR2 ANQGSEA. The CDR3 here is CSVVEVGGGDEQYF. The CDR3 DNA reads as TGCAGCGTTGTCGAGGTAGGAGGGGGCGACGAGCAGTACTTC.

This clonotype was seen ten or more times. The chain uses TRBV12-3 or TRBV12-4 and TRBJ2-1; possible D gene TRBD2, 5 bases. The CDR3 contains 14 residues. V lost 0 bases and J lost 9, with 12 bases in between. The CDR3 here is CASSLAGDWSEQFF. In DNA form, the CDR3 reads TGTGCCAGCAGTTTAGCGGGAGATTGGAGTGAGCAGTTCTTC.

This clonotype was counted between two and nine times. The chain recombines TRBV20-1 with TRBJ2-5; 8 bases match TRBD1. Trimming at V came to 6 bases and at J to 5 bases, leaving 8 bases not matched to a gene. This CDR3 spans 13 amino acids. Germline V gene sequence: CDR1 DFQATT, CDR2 SNEGSKA (reference sequence). DNA of the CDR3: TGCAGTGCGCGGACAGGGAGCGGGGAGACCCAGTACTTC. Translated: CSARTGSGETQYF.

This clonotype was counted a few times. The rearrangement uses TRBV4-3 and TRBJ2-7, with 10 bases lining up with TRBD2. The germline gives CDR1 LGHNA, CDR2 YSLEER. The CDR3 is made up of 15 amino acids. The J segment lost 3 bases and the V segment lost 1 base, leaving 3 bases of the junction unmatched. The CDR3 sequence: CASSQGLAGLYEQYF. In DNA form, the CDR3 reads TGCGCCAGCAGCCAAGGACTAGCGGGTCTCTACGAGCAGTACTTC.

The V gene is TRBV4-3, the J gene TRBJ1-1, with no clear D. CDR1 and CDR2 (germline): LGHNA, YSLEER. The ends were cut back, 0 bases at V and 1 base at J, with 9 bases in the middle. The CDR3 extends over 15 amino acids. The CDR3: CASSQDIGRNTEAFF. CDR3 DNA: TGCGCCAGCAGCCAAGATATAGGGAGGAACACTGAAGCTTTCTTT.

This clonotype has just a few counts. This chain uses TRBV20-1 with TRBJ2-1, with 8 bases fitting TRBD2. V gave up 3 bases and J gave up 3 bases; unmatched junction bases: 7. Germline V gives CDR1 DFQATT, CDR2 SNEGSKA (reference sequence). The CDR3 totals 15 residues. The CDR3 sequence is CSASETSGHYNEQFF. The CDR3, as DNA: TGCAGTGCTAGTGAAACTAGCGGACACTACAATGAGCAGTTCTTC.

This clonotype was seen a few times. This rearrangement joins TRBV11-3 to TRBJ1-1, with D possibly matching TRBD1 (5 bases). The CDR3 runs to 15 residues. The V gene lost 5 bases and the J gene lost 2 bases, with 15 bases spanning the gap. CDR1 and CDR2 (germline): SGHNT, YENEEA. The CDR3 nucleotides read TGTGCCAGCAGCGCATCAGACAGCAGTAACACTGAAGCTTTCTTT. Encoded protein: CASSASDSSNTEAFF.

This clonotype was observed a few times. This chain uses TRBV29-1 with TRBJ2-5; 9 bases line up with TRBD1. There are 16 residues in the CDR3. J lost 5 bases, V lost 3 bases, and 13 bases had no gene match. Germline values: CDR1 SQVTM, CDR2 ANQGSEA. CDR3 nucleotides: TGCAGCGTTGAGGGCTCCGGGACAGGGTATGGGGAGACCCAGTACTTC. Protein: CSVEGSGTGYGETQYF.

The table lists this clonotype with many counts. The chain links TRBV25-1 to TRBJ2-1; 10 bases agree with TRBD2. Looked up from germline, CDR1 is MGHDK and CDR2 is SYGVNS. The CDR3 spans 13 residues. V lost 9 bases to trimming and J lost 4 bases; unmatched junction nucleotides: 3. The CDR3 loop is CASGLAVYNEQFF. CDR3 bases: TGTGCCAGTGGACTAGCGGTATACAATGAGCAGTTCTTC.

The chain is built from TRBV5-6 and TRBJ2-7, with 7 bases lining up with TRBD1. The CDR3 loop spans 17 amino acids. Germline V gives CDR1 SGHDT, CDR2 YYEEEE. The V gene end was trimmed by 3 bases and the J gene end by 4 bases; junction bases not matched to a gene: 16. The CDR3 loop is CASSSENLGTAIYEQYF. The CDR3 bases are TGTGCCAGCAGCTCCGAAAATTTAGGGACAGCGATTTACGAGCAGTACTTC.

The V call is TRBV10-3, the J call TRBJ1-2; D unclear. With 0 bases removed from V and 8 bases from J, the gap between germline ends came to 19 bases. Germline V CDR1 and CDR2: ENHRY, SYGVKD. CDR3 length: 16 residues. The CDR3 nucleotides read TGTGCCATCAGTGAGTCGATTTTACGGTCCCTTGACGGCTACACCTTC. This codes for CAISESILRSLDGYTF.

The sample holds many counts of this clonotype. The chain links TRBV6-5 to TRBJ2-3; D call uncertain. The CDR3 has 12 amino acids. The ends were cut back, 7 bases at V and 8 bases at J, with 13 bases in the middle. Germline-derived CDR1 and CDR2 are MNHEY and SVGAGI. The CDR3 bases are TGTGCCAGCAACTCGGTCCGGTTTACGCAGTATTTT. It yields the protein CASNSVRFTQYF.

This clonotype was observed at least ten times. This rearrangement joins TRBV3-1 to TRBJ2-7; a weak D match, TRBD2 (5 bases). CDR3 length: 13 amino acids. Germline lookup yields CDR1 LGHDT and CDR2 YNNKEL (reference sequence). Trimming took 5 bases from V and 8 from J, leaving 16 bases between them. The CDR3 sequence is CASSSPRAIKQYF. The CDR3 DNA sequence: TGTGCCAGCAGCTCACCGAGGGCGATTAAGCAGTACTTC.

This clonotype turned up a few times. The chain joins TRBV20-1 to TRBJ2-5; 13 bases are a match to TRBD2. This CDR3 has 16 residues. Germline V lookup: CDR1 DFQATT, CDR2 SNEGSKA (reference sequence). J lost 3 bases, V lost 5 bases, and 9 bases had no gene match. The CDR3 DNA follows: TGCAGTGCTGACCGGACTAGCGGGAGTGTTGAAGAGACCCAGTACTTC. This translates into CSADRTSGSVEETQYF.

At least ten counts were recorded for this clonotype. The J gene is TRBJ1-2, the V gene TRBV4-2, with D possibly TRBD1 on 5 matching bases. Germline lookup yields CDR1 LGHNA and CDR2 YNFKEQ. The CDR3 sequence is 16 residues long. V gave up 0 bases and J gave up 7 bases, with 18 bases separating them. The CDR3 DNA reads as TGTGCCAGCAGCCAAGATGACAGCTATACTACAAGTGGCTACACCTTC. This codes for CASSQDDSYTTSGYTF.

V is TRBV3-1 and J is TRBJ2-7; a weak D match, TRBD1 (6 bases). This CDR3 spans 16 amino acids. V was shortened by 1 base and J by 1 base, with 14 bases between the two germline ends. CDR1 LGHDT and CDR2 YNNKEL come from the germline V gene (reference sequence). The CDR3 nucleotides are TGTGCCAGCAGCCAAGTAGTCAGGGGAAATTCCTACGAGCAGTACTTC. Its translation is CASSQVVRGNSYEQYF.